The rows below give T cell receptor beta chains drawn from one sample of a study of shared clonotypes between healthy human individuals. Produced via immunoSEQ multiplex PCR; TCRdb's table is partial and in-frame only. The sample shows some 1,900,000 clones, approximately 95% of them seen only once. The sample was naive CD8+ T cells sorted from blood. All receptors derive from a man aged 18 to 35 in good health. Each CDR3 is given with its conserved first and last residue. A D gene is named only where the DNA matches it firmly. The size of a clone is reported for some rows only, either as once, few or many, or as a class for expanded clones.

V	D	size	J	CDR3	DNA
TRBV7-6	TRBD1	once	TRBJ1-5	CASSQETGGVQPQHF	TGTGCCAGCAGCCAAGAAACAGGGGGCGTTCAGCCCCAGCATTTT
TRBV30	-	few	TRBJ1-1	CAWRPGGNTEAFF	TGTGCCTGGAGACCCGGGGGTAACACTGAAGCTTTCTTT
TRBV7-6	-	-	TRBJ2-6	CGTLSGANVLTF	TGTGGGACCCTCTCTGGGGCCAACGTCCTGACTTTC
TRBV30	-	-	TRBJ1-2	CAWSPIGHGYTF	TGTGCCTGGAGTCCCATAGGGCATGGCTACACCTTC
TRBV7-2	TRBD2	-	TRBJ2-1	CASSSLAGLYNEQFF	TGTGCCAGCAGCTCACTAGCGGGACTATACAATGAGCAGTTCTTC
TRBV27	-	-	TRBJ2-7	CASSPQRSYEQYF	TGTGCCAGCAGTCCTCAACGCTCCTACGAGCAGTACTTC
TRBV27	TRBD2	-	TRBJ2-7	CASSLGGGLAGSYEQYF	TGTGCCAGCAGTTTAGGGGGCGGACTAGCGGGCTCCTACGAGCAGTACTTC
TRBV29-1	-	-	TRBJ2-7	CSVGVGGEQYF	TGCAGCGTTGGGGTGGGGGGCGAGCAGTACTTC
TRBV11-2	TRBD2	-	TRBJ2-5	CASNLAGGRETQYF	TGTGCCAGCAATTTAGCGGGGGGCAGGGAGACCCAGTACTTC
TRBV29-1	-	-	TRBJ2-7	CSVVGAELLYEQYF	TGCAGCGTTGTGGGGGCAGAGCTCCTATACGAGCAGTACTTC
TRBV14	-	-	TRBJ1-2	CASSQDHSIYGYTF	TGTGCCAGCAGCCAAGATCACAGCATCTATGGCTACACCTTC
TRBV7-6	-	-	TRBJ2-5	CASSPEWGETQYF	TGTGCCAGCAGCCCAGAATGGGGAGAGACCCAGTACTTC
TRBV27	-	-	TRBJ2-7	CASSQTGYEQYF	TGTGCCAGCAGTCAAACCGGGTACGAGCAGTACTTC
TRBV29-1	TRBD1	-	TRBJ1-4	CSVSGTGFEKLFF	TGCAGCGTTAGCGGGACAGGGTTTGAAAAACTGTTTTTT
TRBV7-9	-	few	TRBJ1-3	CASSSDNGNTIYF	TGTGCCAGCAGCTCAGACAATGGAAACACCATATATTTT
TRBV4-1	-	-	TRBJ2-7	CASSQDDRTSTYEQYF	TGCGCCAGCAGCCAAGATGACCGTACCTCGACCTACGAGCAGTACTTC
TRBV9	-	-	TRBJ2-3	CASSPIGKGVTDTQYF	TGTGCCAGCAGCCCGATCGGTAAGGGAGTAACAGATACGCAGTATTTT
TRBV5-4	TRBD1	-	TRBJ1-4	CASSLGQGGAREKLFF	TGTGCCAGCAGCCTCGGACAGGGCGGCGCTCGTGAAAAACTGTTTTTT
TRBV27	TRBD2	-	TRBJ2-7	CASSLLSVAGGYEQYF	TGTGCCAGCAGTCTACTATCAGTAGCGGGGGGTTACGAGCAGTACTTC
TRBV7-9	TRBD1	-	TRBJ1-5	CASSPGLTGGGQPQHF	TGTGCCAGCAGCCCCGGCCTGACAGGGGGAGGTCAGCCCCAGCATTTT
TRBV7-8	TRBD1	-	TRBJ1-4	CASSRDRSFGDEKLFF	TGTGCCAGCAGCCGGGACAGGTCCTTTGGGGATGAAAAACTGTTTTTT
TRBV6-5	-	-	TRBJ1-2	CASSTMPRSYGYTF	TGTGCCAGCAGTACAATGCCCAGGTCTTATGGCTACACCTTC
TRBV7-9	-	-	TRBJ1-1	CASSLALMNTEAFF	TGTGCCAGCAGCTTAGCCCTCATGAACACTGAAGCTTTCTTT
TRBV10-2	TRBD2	-	TRBJ2-5	CASTTGLDRETQYF	TGCGCCAGCACTACGGGACTAGATCGAGAGACCCAGTACTTC
TRBV2	-	-	TRBJ2-5	CASSEALRQETQYF	TGTGCCAGCAGTGAAGCGCTCCGACAAGAGACCCAGTACTTC
TRBV10-3	TRBD1	-	TRBJ1-1	CAISEGAGTGSTEAFF	TGTGCCATCAGTGAGGGGGCCGGGACAGGGTCGACTGAAGCTTTCTTT
TRBV7-9	-	once	TRBJ2-5	CAIERDRETQYF	TGTGCCATTGAACGGGACCGAGAGACCCAGTACTTC
TRBV7-6	TRBD2	-	TRBJ2-3	CASSLASGADTQYF	TGTGCCAGCAGCTTAGCTAGCGGGGCGGATACGCAGTATTTT
TRBV5-1	-	-	TRBJ2-7	CASSLVGSLYEQYF	TGCGCCAGCAGCTTGGTGGGCAGCCTCTACGAGCAGTACTTC
TRBV28	-	once	TRBJ1-2	CASSEWEDQGYGYTF	TGTGCCAGCAGCGAATGGGAGGATCAAGGATATGGCTACACCTTC
TRBV6-1	-	-	TRBJ1-2	CASSGGYGAYGYTF	TGTGCCAGCAGTGGAGGGTATGGAGCATATGGCTACACCTTC
TRBV4-1	-	-	TRBJ2-3	CASSNTDTQYF	TGCGCCAGCAGCAACACAGATACGCAGTATTTT
TRBV18	-	once	TRBJ1-6	CASSQNDAGGNSPLHF	TGTGCCAGCTCCCAGAATGACGCGGGGGGCAATTCACCCCTCCACTTT
TRBV7-2	-	-	TRBJ2-1	CASSLVPGVYNEQFF	TGTGCCAGCAGCTTAGTCCCGGGGGTTTACAATGAGCAGTTCTTC
TRBV5-4	TRBD2	-	TRBJ2-5	CASASGGETQYF	TGTGCTTCGGCTAGCGGGGGAGAGACCCAGTACTTC
TRBV5-5	-	-	TRBJ2-7	CASSLRGLFTYEQYF	TGTGCCAGCAGCTTGAGAGGGCTCTTTACGTACGAGCAGTACTTC